The present T cell receptor beta chain was sequenced within a study of CXCR3-negative and CXCR3-positive naive CD8 T cells. Study summary: The total count of TRB reads reached about 135 million, and each library contributed about 1.5 +/- 0.3 million.

The CDR3 runs 15 residues. From germline, CDR1 is MDHEN and CDR2 SYDVKM. Study-wide findings and caveats: With CXCR3 expression partially decreased after cryopreservation, most assays relied on fresh PBMCs. With respect to TRBV-TRBJ usage, naive CXCR3-negative and CXCR3-positive cells were similar; memory differed. Against CXCR3-negative naive cells, CXCR3-positive naive cells showed more hydrophobic TRB CDR3s.

It was by 5' RACE with UMI labels that the TRB cDNA libraries were prepared. From the 5' RACE reads, TCRdb lists one entry per CDR3 protein and no DNA. This table lists about 98,000 distinct CDR3 sequences. Worth noting for this clonotype: Its cognate antigen is unknown.

The receptor's source is a human donor in good health. Some clones in this sample may be carry-over from other donors' samples. This chain links TRBV28 with TRBJ2-1; TCRdb returns TRBD1, unconfirmable since there is no DNA. Sequencing used naive CXCR3+ CD8+ T cells from blood. The subset is: CD45RO-CCR7+CD27+CD95- naive CD8+ T cells expressing CXCR3 (TNR3+). The CDR3 is CASSLLAREYNEQFF.